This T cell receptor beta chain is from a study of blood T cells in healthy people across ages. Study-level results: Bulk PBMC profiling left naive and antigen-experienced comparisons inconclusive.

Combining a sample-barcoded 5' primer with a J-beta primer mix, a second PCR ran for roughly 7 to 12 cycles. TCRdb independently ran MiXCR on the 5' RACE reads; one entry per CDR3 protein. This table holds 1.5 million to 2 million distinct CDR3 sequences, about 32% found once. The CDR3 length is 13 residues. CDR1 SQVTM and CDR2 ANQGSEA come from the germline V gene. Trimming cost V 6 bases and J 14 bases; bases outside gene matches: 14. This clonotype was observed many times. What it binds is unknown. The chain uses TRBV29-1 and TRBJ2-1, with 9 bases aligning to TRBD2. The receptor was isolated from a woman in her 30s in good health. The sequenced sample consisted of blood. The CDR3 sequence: CSVPLFTSGLEFF. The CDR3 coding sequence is TGCAGCGTCCCCCTATTCACTAGCGGGCTGGAGTTCTTC.